This T cell receptor (beta chain) was sequenced for a study of CD8+CD57+ T cells in acquired aplastic anemia. In the study overall: Yields of DNA that came from sorted CD4+ and CD8+ cells averaged roughly 3.3 ug.

Genomic DNA, serving as template, underwent TCR beta VDJ and CDR3 profiling. A single record per CDR3 protein comes from TCRdb applying MiXCR to the reads. Of about 190,000 distinct CDR3 sequences in the sample, less than 65% are singletons; the top ten hold approximately 15%. The CDR3 is 15 amino acids. Per the germline V gene, CDR1 is LNHNV and CDR2 is YYDKDF (reference sequence). The ends were cut back, 3 bases at V and 3 bases at J, with 12 bases in the middle. This TCR was sampled from a human donor in good health, serving as a control. Specimen: sorted CD4+, CD8+, or CD8+CD57+ T cells (not recorded which) from PBMCs. The genes are TRBV15 and TRBJ1-5, with D perhaps TRBD1 (5 bases). The CDR3 nucleotides are TGTGCCACCAGCAGCTCCGGGGCAGACAATCAGCCCCAGCATTTT. Protein product: CATSSSGADNQPQHF.